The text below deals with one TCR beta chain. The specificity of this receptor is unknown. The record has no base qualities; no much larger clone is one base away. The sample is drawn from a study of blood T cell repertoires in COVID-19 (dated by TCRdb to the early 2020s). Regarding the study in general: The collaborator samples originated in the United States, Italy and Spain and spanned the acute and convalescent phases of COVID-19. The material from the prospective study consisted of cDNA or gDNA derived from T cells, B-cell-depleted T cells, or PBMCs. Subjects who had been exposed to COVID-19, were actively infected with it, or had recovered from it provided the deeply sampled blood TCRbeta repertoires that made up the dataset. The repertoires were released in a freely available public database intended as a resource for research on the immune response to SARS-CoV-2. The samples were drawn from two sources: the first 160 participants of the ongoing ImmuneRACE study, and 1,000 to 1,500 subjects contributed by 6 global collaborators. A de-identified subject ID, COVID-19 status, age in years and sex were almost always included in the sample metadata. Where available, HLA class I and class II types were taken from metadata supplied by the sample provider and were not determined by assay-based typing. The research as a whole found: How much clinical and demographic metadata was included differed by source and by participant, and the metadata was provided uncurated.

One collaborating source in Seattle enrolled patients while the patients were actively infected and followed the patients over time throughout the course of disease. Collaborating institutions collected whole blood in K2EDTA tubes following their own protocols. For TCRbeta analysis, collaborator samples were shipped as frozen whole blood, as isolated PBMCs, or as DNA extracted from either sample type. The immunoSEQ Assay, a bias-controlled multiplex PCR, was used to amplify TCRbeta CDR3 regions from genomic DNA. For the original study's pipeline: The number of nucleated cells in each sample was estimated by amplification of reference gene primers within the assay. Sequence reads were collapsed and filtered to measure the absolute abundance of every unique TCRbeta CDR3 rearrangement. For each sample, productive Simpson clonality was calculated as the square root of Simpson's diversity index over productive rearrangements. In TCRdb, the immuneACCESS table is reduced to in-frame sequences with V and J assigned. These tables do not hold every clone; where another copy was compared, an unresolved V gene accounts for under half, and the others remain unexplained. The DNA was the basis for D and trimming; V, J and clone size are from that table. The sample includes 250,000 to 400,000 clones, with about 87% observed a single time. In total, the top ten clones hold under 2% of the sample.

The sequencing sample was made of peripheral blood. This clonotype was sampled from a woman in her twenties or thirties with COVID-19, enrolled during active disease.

The DNA is TGTGCCAGCGGGGCAGGCAGCCCTCATGAAGCTTTCTTT. This translates into CASGAGSPHEAFF. The rearranged segments are TRBV6-5 and TRBJ1-1; the best D guess is TRBD1, with 5 bases matching. There are 13 amino acids in the CDR3, from cysteine to phenylalanine inclusive. The CDR3 DNA has 39 bases and is translated from base 1. CDR1 and CDR2 are read off the germline V gene as MNHEY and SVGAGI. V and J are truncated by 8 bases and 7 bases respectively, leaving an intervening sequence of 17 bases.